One sample yielded the 29 T cell receptor beta chains listed below, sequenced in a study of shared clonotypes between healthy human individuals. Sequencing used immunoSEQ multiplex PCR; TCRdb keeps in-frame clones, though not all of them. This sample carries about 2,200,000 clones, about 92% of them seen once, and the ten largest clones take around 1.7%. Positive CCR7 selection of CD45RO-negative cells yielded the naive CD8 cells, and terminally differentiated effector memory CD45RA+ cells were excluded. The specimen was naive CD8+ T cells from PBMCs. The receptor source for this set is a man between 18 and 29 years old in good health. Some clones in this sample may be carry-over from other donors' samples.

This chain connects TRBV11-1 to TRBJ2-5; D is unresolved. Trimming cost V 5 bases and J 4 bases, with 14 bases left between them. The CDR3 has 14 amino acids. Germline CDR1 SGHAT, CDR2 FQDESV (reference sequence). CDR3 sequence (DNA): TGTGCCAGCAGCCCCCGGACGGTCCGAGAGACCCAGTACTTC. It encodes CASSPRTVRETQYF.

This chain's CDR3 is CSAENQPQHF. Written as DNA, the CDR3 is TGCAGTGCGGAGAATCAGCCCCAGCATTTT. The chain employs TRBV20-1 and TRBJ1-5, with D unresolved. V shed 6 bases and J shed 4 bases, with 4 bases lying between them. The germline gives CDR1 DFQATT, CDR2 SNEGSKA (reference sequence). The CDR3 is 10 residues long.

The chain is built from TRBV4-3 and TRBJ2-1; a possible D gene is TRBD1 (5 bases). The CDR3 extends over 16 amino acids. Between the trimmed V and J ends, which lost 3 bases and 9 bases, there was a span of 21 bases. From germline, CDR1 is LGHNA and CDR2 YSLEER. The CDR3 sequence: CASSHLDSSWSGEQFF. Written as DNA, the CDR3 is TGCGCCAGCAGCCACCTTGACAGCTCGTGGTCAGGTGAGCAGTTCTTC.

This chain connects TRBV7-9 to TRBJ2-7; D call uncertain. This CDR3 has 14 residues. Germline-derived CDR1 and CDR2 are SEHNR and FQNEAQ (reference sequence). V was shortened by 5 bases and J by 5 bases, with 16 bases between the two germline ends. The CDR3 loop is CASSLGFSRDEQYF. CDR3 bases: TGTGCCAGCAGCCTAGGCTTCAGCCGCGACGAGCAGTACTTC. Supplemented by reference TRBV7-9 and TRBJ2-7, the full variable domain reads DTGVSQNPRHKITKRGQNVTFRCDPISEHNRLYWYRQTLGQGPEFLTYFQNEAQLEKSRLLSDRFSAERPKGSFSTLEIQRTEQGDSAMYLCASSLGFSRDEQYFGPGTRLTVT.

This chain connects TRBV5-6 to TRBJ1-3; unclear D gene. The CDR3 is 13 residues long. Trimming shortened V by 7 bases and J by 8 bases, and 16 bases separated the two germline ends. Per the germline V gene, CDR1 is SGHDT and CDR2 is YYEEEE. The CDR3 DNA reads as TGTGCCAGCGGTCTTTTGGGAGGATACACCATATATTTT. It specifies CASGLLGGYTIYF.

With regard to this clone: This specimen includes other DNA sequences encoding the same CDR3. The chain has TRBV28 and TRBJ2-2; D tentatively reads TRBD1 or TRBD2 (6 bases each). From germline, CDR1 is MDHEN and CDR2 SYDVKM. This CDR3 spans 15 amino acids. V lost 1 base to trimming and J lost 2 bases, with 8 bases between them. CDR3 loop: CASSLFGGNTGELFF. CDR3 DNA sequence: TGTGCCAGCAGTTTATTCGGGGGCAACACCGGGGAGCTGTTTTTT. Combining the CDR3 with reference TRBV28 and TRBJ2-2 gives the whole variable domain DVKVTQSSRYLVKRTGEKVFLECVQDMDHENMFWYRQDPGLGLRLIYFSYDVKMKEKGDIPEGYSVSREKKERFSLILESASTNQTSMYLCASSLFGGNTGELFFGEGSRLTVL.

V usage is TRBV5-3 and J usage is TRBJ1-1, with D perhaps TRBD1 (5 bases). TRBV5-3 is known as an ORF, though its function is uncertain. This CDR3 spans 15 amino acids. V lost 2 bases and J 5 bases, leaving 16 bases between the germline ends. Here the CDR3 reads CARSLTGTDQTEAFF. CDR3 in DNA: TGTGCCAGAAGCTTAACCGGGACGGACCAGACTGAAGCTTTCTTT.

This chain connects TRBV5-6 to TRBJ2-5, with 11 bases aligning to TRBD1. Germline loops: CDR1 SGHDT, CDR2 YYEEEE. After removal of 3 bases from V and 1 base from J, the junction contained 2 bases not matched to a gene. This CDR3 has 15 amino acids. The CDR3 sequence: CASSSGTGGQETQYF. DNA of the CDR3: TGTGCCAGCAGCTCCGGGACAGGGGGCCAAGAGACCCAGTACTTC. The full variable domain, in which reference TRBV5-6 and TRBJ2-5 provide the parts outside the CDR3, is DAGVTQSPTHLIKTRGQQVTLRCSPKSGHDTVSWYQQALGQGPQFIFQYYEEEERQRGNFPDRFSGHQFPNYSSELNVNALLLGDSALYLCASSSGTGGQETQYFGPGTRLLVL.

The V gene is TRBV27, the J gene TRBJ1-1; D is unresolved. Looked up from germline, CDR1 is MNHEY and CDR2 is SMNVEV (reference sequence). CDR3 size: 12 residues. Trimming took off 5 bases at V and 3 bases at J, with 7 bases between the two ends. CDR3 DNA sequence: TGTGCCAGCAGTCCCGGGGACACTGAAGCTTTCTTT. Translation: CASSPGDTEAFF.

With respect to this clone: In the same sample, other DNA sequences code for this CDR3. The gene calls are TRBV28 and TRBJ2-7; D remains unclear. CDR3 length: 13 amino acids. The ends were cut back, 2 bases at V and 0 bases at J, with 5 bases in the middle. Germline-derived CDR1 and CDR2 are MDHEN and SYDVKM. In DNA form, the CDR3 reads TGTGCCAGCAGTTTAGCATCCTCCTACGAGCAGTACTTC. Translating gives CASSLASSYEQYF.

The chain links TRBV5-6 to TRBJ1-5; D not certain. Trimming shortened V by 0 bases and J by 7 bases, and 14 bases separated the two germline ends. CDR1 is SGHDT and CDR2 is YYEEEE in the germline V gene. This CDR3 comprises 15 residues. CDR3 bases: TGTGCCAGCAGCTTGGGTTTTGGCCCGGGACAGCCCCAGCATTTT. This codes for CASSLGFGPGQPQHF. The entire variable domain, with the rest obtained from reference TRBV5-6 and TRBJ1-5, is as follows: DAGVTQSPTHLIKTRGQQVTLRCSPKSGHDTVSWYQQALGQGPQFIFQYYEEEERQRGNFPDRFSGHQFPNYSSELNVNALLLGDSALYLCASSLGFGPGQPQHFGDGTRLSIL.

The chain has TRBV14 and TRBJ2-7; TRBD1 aligns across 7 bases. This CDR3 has 18 residues. J was trimmed by 2 bases and V by 2 bases; bases with no gene match: 15. Germline lookup yields CDR1 SGHDN and CDR2 FVKESK. This CDR3 is CASSQLPGRGGGPYEQYF. The CDR3 DNA sequence: TGTGCCAGCAGCCAACTACCCGGGCGAGGGGGCGGTCCCTACGAGCAGTACTTC.

The chain carries TRBV4-2 and TRBJ2-1, with 14 bases identical to TRBD2. There are 19 residues in the CDR3. Germline CDR1 LGHNA, CDR2 YNFKEQ. V lost 2 bases to trimming and J lost 2 bases; unmatched junction nucleotides: 8. The CDR3 protein is CASSQSGLAGVNPYNEQFF. Here the CDR3 DNA reads TGTGCCAGCAGCCAATCGGGACTAGCGGGAGTTAACCCCTACAATGAGCAGTTCTTC.

The chain uses TRBV2 and TRBJ2-1, with unresolved D. CDR1 SNHLY and CDR2 FYNNEI come from the germline V gene. The CDR3 spans 12 residues. Trimming pared 1 base from V and 12 bases from J, leaving 10 bases between. Written as DNA, the CDR3 is TGTGCCAGCAGTGAAGTGGCGGTAGGGCAGTTCTTC. It is translated as CASSEVAVGQFF.

The rearrangement joins TRBV27 to TRBJ2-7, with a weak D call TRBD1 (5 bases). Trimming removed 8 bases from V and 2 bases from J, with 16 bases in between. Germline lookup yields CDR1 MNHEY and CDR2 SMNVEV (reference sequence). There are 14 residues in the CDR3. CDR3 coding DNA: TGTGCCAGCCACAGGACGGCCAGTCCCTACGAGCAGTACTTC. Translated: CASHRTASPYEQYF.

This clone was detected once. V usage is TRBV7-9 and J usage is TRBJ2-2; TRBD2 is a possible D gene (5 bases). With 6 bases removed from V and 3 bases from J, the gap between germline ends came to 11 bases. CDR1 is SEHNR, CDR2 FQNEAQ, per germline (reference sequence). This CDR3 has 14 amino acids. In DNA form, the CDR3 reads TGTGCCAGCAGTCTAGCAGCACACACCGGGGAGCTGTTTTTT. It translates to CASSLAAHTGELFF. Combining the CDR3 with reference TRBV7-9 and TRBJ2-2 gives the whole variable domain DTGVSQNPRHKITKRGQNVTFRCDPISEHNRLYWYRQTLGQGPEFLTYFQNEAQLEKSRLLSDRFSAERPKGSFSTLEIQRTEQGDSAMYLCASSLAAHTGELFFGEGSRLTVL.

This clone was picked up one time. The V and J genes are TRBV5-1 and TRBJ1-1; tentatively, D is TRBD1 (5 bases). The CDR3 spans 13 residues. The germline CDR1 and CDR2 sequences are SGHRS and YFSETQ. Trimming left V 6 bases short and J 3 bases short, with 12 bases between. The CDR3 nucleotides read TGCGCCAGCACCTCGGGGGGGTACACTGAAGCTTTCTTT. Amino acid sequence: CASTSGGYTEAFF.

The V call is TRBV13, the J call TRBJ2-7, with 8 bases that match TRBD1. The germline gives CDR1 PRHDT, CDR2 FYEKMQ (reference sequence). This CDR3 is built from 14 residues. The V gene end was trimmed by 5 bases and the J gene end by 6 bases; junction bases not matched to a gene: 9. In DNA form, the CDR3 reads TGTGCCAGCAGCATACGACAGGGGCGGACCGAGCAGTACTTC. It yields the protein CASSIRQGRTEQYF.

The chain combines TRBV14 with TRBJ2-1; the D is unclear. Germline CDR1 and CDR2: SGHDN and FVKESK. The CDR3 contains 15 residues. V was pared by 0 bases and J by 0 bases, with 6 bases between. The CDR3 sequence is CASSQESSSYNEQFF. The CDR3 DNA follows: TGTGCCAGCAGCCAAGAAAGTAGCTCCTACAATGAGCAGTTCTTC.

The CDR3 coding sequence is TGTGCCAGCAGTTACTTGGCTAGCGAAGCCTACGAGCAGTACTTC. Translating it yields CASSYLASEAYEQYF. The chain is built from TRBV6-6 and TRBJ2-7; D perhaps matches TRBD2 (6 bases). This CDR3 is built from 15 residues. Per germline, CDR1 MNHNY and CDR2 SVGAGI (reference sequence). V was clipped by 1 base and J by 2 bases, with 12 bases between them.

For the CDR3, the DNA is TGTGCCAGCAGCCACTCAGGGGTTTACACCTTC. As protein: CASSHSGVYTF. The chain has TRBV16 and TRBJ1-2, with D perhaps TRBD1 (6 bases). The CDR3 has 11 amino acids. The germline V gene has CDR1 KGHSY and CDR2 FQNENV. V was shortened by 3 bases and J by 11 bases, with 10 bases between the two germline ends.

Notes on this clone: The junction departs from the called germline gene at one end, perhaps through a read error. The genes are TRBV4-3 and TRBJ1-6; 7 bases are a match to TRBD1. From germline, CDR1 is LGHNA and CDR2 YSLEER. The CDR3 totals 18 residues. The CDR3 region is CASSEEGALSSYNSPLHF. DNA of the CDR3: TGCGCCAGCAGCGAAGAGGGGGCCCTAAGCTCCTATAATTCACCCCTCCACTTT.

CDR3 in amino acids: CASGTGGPEQYF. Here the CDR3 DNA reads TGTGCCAGCGGGACAGGGGGGCCCGAGCAGTACTTC. The V call is TRBV2, the J call TRBJ2-7; TRBD1 matches 11 bases. Germline assignment: CDR1 SNHLY and CDR2 FYNNEI. V lost 8 bases, J lost 6 bases, and 3 bases stayed unmatched. This CDR3 has 12 residues. Drawing the rest from reference TRBV2 and TRBJ2-7, the complete variable domain is EPEVTQTPSHQVTQMGQEVILRCVPISNHLYFYWYRQILGQKVEFLVSFYNNEISEKSEIFDDQFSVERPDGSNFTLKIRSTKLEDSAMYFCASGTGGPEQYFGPGTRLTVT.

This clone was detected only once. V usage is TRBV9 and J usage is TRBJ2-1; 10 positions match TRBD1. Germline values: CDR1 SGDLS, CDR2 YYNGEE. V shed 4 bases and J 8 bases; nucleotides not matched to a gene: 15. The CDR3 extends over 17 amino acids. Here the CDR3 DNA reads TGTGCCAGCAGCACCCCCGGGACAGGGGAGGGCTGGTATGAGCAGTTCTTC. Its protein is CASSTPGTGEGWYEQFF.

This clone was picked up one time. J is TRBJ2-1 and V is TRBV27; 9 bases fit TRBD1. Germline-derived CDR1 and CDR2 are MNHEY and SMNVEV (reference sequence). The V segment lost 2 bases and the J segment 7 bases; nucleotides outside the gene matches: 6. The CDR3 length is 15 residues. Here the CDR3 reads CASSLPGQGMNEQFF. For the CDR3, the DNA is TGTGCCAGCAGTTTACCGGGACAGGGTATGAATGAGCAGTTCTTC.

This clone has a single count. The chain links TRBV7-6 to TRBJ1-5, with D hard to call. Trimming took 1 base from V and 0 from J, leaving 7 bases between them. CDR3 length: 15 residues. Germline CDR1 SGHVS, CDR2 FNYEAQ. The CDR3 loop is CASSLGHYSNQPQHF. In nucleotides, the CDR3 is TGTGCCAGCAGCTTAGGCCATTATAGCAATCAGCCCCAGCATTTT.

This sequence joins TRBV7-9 and TRBJ2-2; 9 bases align to TRBD2. This CDR3 comprises 14 residues. From germline, CDR1 is SEHNR and CDR2 FQNEAQ (reference sequence). V shed 6 bases and J 6 bases; nucleotides not matched to a gene: 5. The CDR3 here is CASSYEREAGELFF. CDR3 DNA: TGTGCCAGCAGTTATGAGCGGGAGGCCGGGGAGCTGTTTTTT.

The chain uses TRBV2 and TRBJ2-1; no reliable D call. The CDR3 is made up of 14 amino acids. Germline values: CDR1 SNHLY, CDR2 FYNNEI. The V gene lost 6 bases and the J gene lost 0 bases, with 9 bases spanning the gap. CDR3 DNA sequence: TGTGCCAGCAGCGGACGAAGCTCCTACAATGAGCAGTTCTTC. Residues: CASSGRSSYNEQFF. Together with reference TRBV2 and TRBJ2-1, the CDR3 gives the full variable domain: EPEVTQTPSHQVTQMGQEVILRCVPISNHLYFYWYRQILGQKVEFLVSFYNNEISEKSEIFDDQFSVERPDGSNFTLKIRSTKLEDSAMYFCASSGRSSYNEQFFGPGTRLTVL.

There are a few counts of this clone. V is TRBV28 and J is TRBJ1-5, with 7 positions matching TRBD1. The ends lost 4 bases at V and 3 bases at J; junction bases unmatched: 9. CDR3 length equals 16 residues. CDR1 and CDR2 from the germline V gene are MDHEN and SYDVKM. The CDR3 loop is CASSSNWGQTNQPQHF. CDR3 nucleotide sequence: TGTGCCAGCAGTTCTAATTGGGGACAGACCAATCAGCCCCAGCATTTT.